The 8 T cell receptor beta chains listed next were all sequenced from one sample in a study of T cell responses to AZD1222 COVID-19 vaccine. TCRdb's copy holds only in-frame clones and misses some; the assay was immunoSEQ multiplex PCR. The table lists just under 95,000 clones, just over 85% of them singletons, with roughly a tenth in the top ten. Specimen: peripheral blood, collected on day 0 of AZD1222 vaccination. These receptors all stem from an adult in good health.

The rearrangement joins TRBV19 to TRBJ2-6; unclear D gene. The CDR3 is 13 residues long. Trimming took 7 bases from V and 0 from J, leaving 4 bases between them. Per the germline V gene, CDR1 is LNHDA and CDR2 is SQIVND (reference sequence). The CDR3 DNA sequence: TGTGCCAGTAAGGGCTCTGGGGCCAACGTCCTGACTTTC. Its protein product is CASKGSGANVLTF.

The CDR3 protein is CASSQSGTGGVTDTQYF. As DNA, the CDR3 is TGCGCCAGCAGCCAGAGCGGGACAGGAGGGGTTACAGATACGCAGTATTTT. The V gene is TRBV4-1, the J gene TRBJ2-3, with D tentatively TRBD1 (8 bases). The germline gives CDR1 MGHRA, CDR2 YSYEKL. V lost 3 bases and J 3 bases, leaving 19 bases between the germline ends. The CDR3 covers 17 residues.

The chain carries TRBV19 and TRBJ1-3; TRBD1 aligns across 7 bases. The germline CDR1 and CDR2 sequences are LNHDA and SQIVND (reference sequence). The CDR3 sequence is 18 residues long. The V gene end was trimmed by 0 bases and the J gene end by 2 bases; junction bases not matched to a gene: 10. CDR3 protein: CASSIDRVEGATGNTIYF. CDR3 nucleotide sequence: TGTGCCAGTAGTATAGATCGGGTCGAGGGGGCGACTGGAAACACCATATATTTT.

V and J are TRBV5-8 and TRBJ1-4, with a tentative D call TRBD1 (6 bases). The CDR3 spans 16 residues. V gave up 2 bases and J gave up 0 bases, with 11 bases separating them. In germline, CDR1 is SGHTS, CDR2 YDEGEE. CDR3 bases: TGTGCCAGCAGCTTCGGGACAACAACAACTAATGAAAAACTGTTTTTT. Amino acid sequence: CASSFGTTTTNEKLFF.

V and J are TRBV28 and TRBJ1-5; 10 bases are a match to TRBD1. There are 17 residues in the CDR3. With 3 bases clipped from V and 0 bases from J, the junction kept 5 bases outside the gene matches. The V gene's germline CDR1 is MDHEN and CDR2 SYDVKM. In DNA form, the CDR3 reads TGTGCCAGCAGTTTTTGGACAGGGGGGAATAGCAATCAGCCCCAGCATTTT. It specifies CASSFWTGGNSNQPQHF.

V usage is TRBV11-2 and J usage is TRBJ1-3; maybe TRBD1 (6 bases). CDR1 SGHAT and CDR2 FQNNGV come from the germline V gene. The ends were cut back, 4 bases at V and 2 bases at J, with 12 bases in the middle. There are 15 residues in the CDR3. CDR3 nucleotides: TGTGCCAGCAGCTATACGGCAGGGGCTGGAAACACCATATATTTT. Its translation is CASSYTAGAGNTIYF. Looking up the rest from reference TRBV11-2 and TRBJ1-3 gives the full variable domain: EAGVAQSPRYKIIEKRQSVAFWCNPISGHATLYWYQQILGQGPKLLIQFQNNGVVDDSQLPKDRFSAERLKGVDSTLKIQPAKLEDSAVYLCASSYTAGAGNTIYFGEGSWLTVV.

This clone was found a few times. The chain employs TRBV18 and TRBJ2-3; TRBD2 is a possible D gene (6 bases). The CDR3 runs 15 residues. Germline V gene sequence: CDR1 KGHSH, CDR2 LQKENI. Deletions cut 3 bases from V and 0 bases from J, with 10 bases between. The CDR3, as DNA: TGTGCCAGCTCACCGGGACTGGAGAGCACAGATACGCAGTATTTT. This translates into CASSPGLESTDTQYF.

The CDR3 sequence is CASTPQGVYGYTF. The CDR3 nucleotides read TGTGCCTCCACCCCACAGGGGGTTTATGGCTACACCTTC. This chain connects TRBV30 to TRBJ1-2; 8 positions match TRBD1. Trimming at V came to 7 bases and at J to 5 bases, leaving 9 bases not matched to a gene. Germline values: CDR1 GTSNPN, CDR2 SVGIG (reference sequence). The CDR3 is made up of 13 amino acids.